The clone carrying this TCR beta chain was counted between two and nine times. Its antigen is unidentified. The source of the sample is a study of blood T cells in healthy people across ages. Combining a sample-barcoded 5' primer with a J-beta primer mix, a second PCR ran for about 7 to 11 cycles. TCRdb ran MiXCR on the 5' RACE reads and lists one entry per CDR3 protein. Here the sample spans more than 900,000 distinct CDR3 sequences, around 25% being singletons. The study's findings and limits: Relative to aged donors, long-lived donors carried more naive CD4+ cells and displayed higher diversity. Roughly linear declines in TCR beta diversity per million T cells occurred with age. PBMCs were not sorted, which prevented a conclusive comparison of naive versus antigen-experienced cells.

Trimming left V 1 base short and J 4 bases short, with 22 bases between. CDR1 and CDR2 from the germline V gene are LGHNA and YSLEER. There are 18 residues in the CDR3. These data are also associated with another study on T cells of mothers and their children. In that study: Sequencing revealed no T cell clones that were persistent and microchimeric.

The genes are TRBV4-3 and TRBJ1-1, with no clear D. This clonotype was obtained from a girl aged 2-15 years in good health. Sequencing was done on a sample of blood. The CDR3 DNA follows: TGCGCCAGCAGCCAAGTTTCCCCCTTCGCCGGGGAGGGCACTGAAGCTTTCTTT. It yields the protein CASSQVSPFAGEGTEAFF.